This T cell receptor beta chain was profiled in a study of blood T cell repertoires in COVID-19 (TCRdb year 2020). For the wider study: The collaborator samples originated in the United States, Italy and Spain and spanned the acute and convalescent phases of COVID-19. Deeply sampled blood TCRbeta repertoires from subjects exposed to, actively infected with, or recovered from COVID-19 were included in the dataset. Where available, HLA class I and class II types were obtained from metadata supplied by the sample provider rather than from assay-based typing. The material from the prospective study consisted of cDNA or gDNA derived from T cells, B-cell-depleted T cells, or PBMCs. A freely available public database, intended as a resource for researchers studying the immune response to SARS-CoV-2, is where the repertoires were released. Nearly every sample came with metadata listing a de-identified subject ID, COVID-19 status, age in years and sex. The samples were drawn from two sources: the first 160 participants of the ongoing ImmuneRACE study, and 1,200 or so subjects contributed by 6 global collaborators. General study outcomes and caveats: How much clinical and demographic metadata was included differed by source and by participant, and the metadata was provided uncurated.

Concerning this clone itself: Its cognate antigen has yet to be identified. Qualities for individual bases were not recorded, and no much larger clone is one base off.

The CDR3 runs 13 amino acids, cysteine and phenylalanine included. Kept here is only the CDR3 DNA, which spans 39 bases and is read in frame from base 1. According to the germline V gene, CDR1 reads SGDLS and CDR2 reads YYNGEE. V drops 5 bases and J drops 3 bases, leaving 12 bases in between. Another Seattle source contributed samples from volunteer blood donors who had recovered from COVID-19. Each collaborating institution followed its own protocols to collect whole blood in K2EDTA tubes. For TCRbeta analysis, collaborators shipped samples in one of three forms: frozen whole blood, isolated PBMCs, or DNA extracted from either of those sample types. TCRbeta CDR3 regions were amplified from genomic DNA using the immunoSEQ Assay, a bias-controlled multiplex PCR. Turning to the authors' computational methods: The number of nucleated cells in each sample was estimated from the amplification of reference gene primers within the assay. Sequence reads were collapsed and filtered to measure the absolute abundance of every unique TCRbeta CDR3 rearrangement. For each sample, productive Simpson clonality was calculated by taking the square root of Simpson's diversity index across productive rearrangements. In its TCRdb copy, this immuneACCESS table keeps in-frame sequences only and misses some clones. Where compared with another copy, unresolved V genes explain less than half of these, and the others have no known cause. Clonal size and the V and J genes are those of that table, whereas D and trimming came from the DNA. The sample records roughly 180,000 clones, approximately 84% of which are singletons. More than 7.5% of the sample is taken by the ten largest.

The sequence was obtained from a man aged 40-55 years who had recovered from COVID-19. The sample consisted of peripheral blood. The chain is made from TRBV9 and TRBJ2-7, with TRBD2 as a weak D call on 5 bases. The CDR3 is CASSERVGYEQYF. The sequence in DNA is TGTGCCAGCAGTGAGAGGGTTGGCTACGAGCAGTACTTC.